The rows below give T cell receptor beta chains drawn from one sample of a study of cytomegalovirus exposure and HLA in healthy donors. The method was immunoSEQ multiplex PCR; TCRdb's version includes in-frame clones alone and lacks a portion of them. The data hold about 110,000 clones, with 65% to 75% observed a single time. Sample: PBMCs. The receptors shown here come from a man in his forties in good health and CMV-seropositive. CDR3s include the opening cysteine and the closing phenylalanine or tryptophan. D genes are given only for firm matches. The size entry is marked missing in some rows and otherwise reads once, few, many or a size class.

clone_size j_call v_call d_call cdr3_nt cdr3_aa
few TRBJ2-1 TRBV7-3 TRBD2 TGTGCCAGCAGCAGAGGACTAGGATACAATGAGCAGTTCTTC CASSRGLGYNEQFF
. TRBJ1-1 TRBV6-1 TRBD1 TGTGCCAGCAGTCTACTGACAGGGGGCACGACTGAAGCTTTCTTT CASSLLTGGTTEAFF
. TRBJ2-4 TRBV7-3 TRBD1 TGTGCCAGCAGCCTGGACAGGGCCAAAAACATTCAGTACTTC CASSLDRAKNIQYF
. TRBJ1-4 TRBV19 . TGTGCCAGTAGTACGAGCATTAGGGGGGAAAAACTGTTTTTT CASSTSIRGEKLFF
. TRBJ1-1 TRBV30 TRBD1 TGTGCCTGGGTGACAGGGGGACGGCGGAACACTGAAGCTTTCTTT CAWVTGGRRNTEAFF
. TRBJ2-7 TRBV5-1 . TGCGCCAGCAGCTTGGGAGGCGGGACTTACAACGAGCAGTACTTC CASSLGGGTYNEQYF
. TRBJ2-5 TRBV2 . TGTGCCAGCAGTGAAAATAATCGGGGATGGGAGACCCAGTACTTC CASSENNRGWETQYF
. TRBJ2-5 TRBV5-4 TRBD2 TGTGCCAGCAGCGATGCGGGAGAACAAGAGACCCAGTACTTC CASSDAGEQETQYF
. TRBJ2-3 TRBV6-5 TRBD1 TGTGCCAGCAGTCTAGGACAGGGGGGAACAGATACGCAGTATTTT CASSLGQGGTDTQYF
. TRBJ1-1 TRBV19 . TGTGCCAGTAGTATGTCCTCGAACCCGAGGACTGAAGCTTTCTTT CASSMSSNPRTEAFF
. TRBJ2-7 TRBV5-5 TRBD1 TGTGCCAGCAGCTTGGACGGGACAGAACTTTACGAGCAGTACTTC CASSLDGTELYEQYF
. TRBJ2-2 TRBV27 TRBD1 TGTGCCAGCAGTTTAGTCCAGGGCAGGGGGAATACCGGGGAGCTGTTTTTT CASSLVQGRGNTGELFF
. TRBJ2-2 TRBV29-1 TRBD1 TGCAGCGTCCAGGGGGCATCCGGGGAGCTGTTTTTT CSVQGASGELFF
. TRBJ1-1 TRBV2 TRBD1 TGTGCCAGCAGTGAATTGGACAGGGCGATCTTGAACACTGAAGCTTTCTTT CASSELDRAILNTEAFF
. TRBJ2-1 TRBV7-2 TRBD1 TGTGCCAGCGGCCAACCGGGACAGGGGAGAGAGCAGTTCTTC CASGQPGQGREQFF
. TRBJ1-1 TRBV4-1 TRBD1 TGCGCCAGCAGCACCACACCGGGACAGGGGGCCGGAGGCACTGAAGCTTTCTTT CASSTTPGQGAGGTEAFF
. TRBJ2-2 TRBV2 TRBD2 TGTGCCAGCTACCCTTGGGGGACTAGCGGGAGGGCCGGGATCGGGACCGGGGAGCTGTTTTTT CASYPWGTSGRAGIGTGELFF
. TRBJ1-2 TRBV20-1 . TGCAGTGCGGTCCCAGGAAAGACCTTC CSAVPGKTF
once TRBJ2-7 TRBV4-2 . TGTGCCAGCAGCCAAGTTCCCGGTGAATCCTACGAGCAGTACTTC CASSQVPGESYEQYF
few TRBJ2-4 TRBV2 TRBD2 TGTGCCAGCAGTGAACGGGCTAGCGGGAGGACCAAAAACATTCAGTACTTC CASSERASGRTKNIQYF